The rows below give T cell receptor beta chains drawn from one sample of a study of PD-1 blockade in classical Hodgkin lymphoma. Here immunoSEQ multiplex PCR was the method, and the copy in TCRdb shows in-frame clones only, minus some. The table has roughly 90,000 clones, under 85% seen once; the top ten hold about 15%. The sample in question was peripheral blood mononuclear cells (PBMCs), obtained before the fourth cycle of nivolumab. These receptors came from a human donor with classical Hodgkin lymphoma. Each CDR3 is given with its conserved first and last residue. Each record gives: J gene, clone size, D gene, V gene, CDR3 length, CDR3 protein, CDR3 DNA. The D gene is left open where the match is weak. Some rows have no size entry. The others give once, few or many, or a class for an expanded clone.

J: TRBJ1-3
size: -
D: -
V: TRBV30
length: 11
CDR3: CAWSRADTIYF
DNA: TGTGCCTGGAGTCGTGCGGACACCATATATTTT

J: TRBJ2-5
size: once
D: -
V: TRBV6-1
length: 13
CDR3: CASRPAGQETQYF
DNA: TGTGCCAGCAGACCCGCGGGGCAAGAGACCCAGTACTTC

J: TRBJ2-5
size: -
D: -
V: TRBV9
length: 15
CDR3: CASSVGRTAEGTQYF
DNA: TGTGCCAGCAGCGTAGGAAGGACCGCCGAGGGGACCCAGTACTTC

J: TRBJ1-5
size: -
D: -
V: TRBV27
length: 16
CDR3: CASSLNQGEADQPQHF
DNA: TGTGCCAGCAGTTTGAACCAAGGGGAGGCGGATCAGCCCCAGCATTTT

J: TRBJ2-3
size: -
D: -
V: TRBV19
length: 13
CDR3: CASSIGLADTQYF
DNA: TGTGCCAGTAGTATAGGGTTGGCAGATACGCAGTATTTT

J: TRBJ2-3
size: -
D: TRBD2
V: TRBV18
length: 17
CDR3: CASSASGLAGITDTQYF
DNA: TGTGCCAGCTCAGCATCTGGACTAGCGGGAATCACAGATACGCAGTATTTT

J: TRBJ1-1
size: -
D: TRBD1
V: TRBV5-1
length: 16
CDR3: CASSLETGGWNTEAFF
DNA: TGCGCCAGCAGCTTGGAGACAGGGGGCTGGAACACTGAAGCTTTCTTT

J: TRBJ1-1
size: few
D: -
V: TRBV9
length: 15
CDR3: CASTKDGARGTEAFF
DNA: TGTGCCAGCACCAAAGACGGCGCGAGGGGCACTGAAGCTTTCTTT

J: TRBJ1-4
size: -
D: TRBD1
V: TRBV5-4
length: 17
CDR3: CASSLGGTVATNEKLFF
DNA: TGTGCCAGCAGCTTGGGGGGGACAGTCGCAACTAATGAAAAACTGTTTTTT

J: TRBJ1-2
size: -
D: TRBD1
V: TRBV18
length: 16
CDR3: CASSPSALGQGFGYTF
DNA: TGTGCCAGCTCACCGTCGGCTCTGGGACAGGGCTTTGGCTACACCTTC

J: TRBJ1-1
size: -
D: -
V: TRBV15
length: 13
CDR3: CATGKGVNTEAFF
DNA: TGTGCCACCGGTAAGGGGGTGAACACTGAAGCTTTCTTT

J: TRBJ1-2
size: -
D: -
V: TRBV30
length: 13
CDR3: CAWSGTSGVGYTF
DNA: TGTGCCTGGAGTGGTACTTCAGGGGTTGGCTACACCTTC

J: TRBJ1-1
size: -
D: -
V: TRBV14
length: 14
CDR3: CASSHTPPLSKAFF
DNA: TGTGCCAGCAGCCACACACCGCCCCTGTCCAAGGCTTTCTTT

J: TRBJ2-7
size: -
D: TRBD2
V: TRBV5-1
length: 15
CDR3: CASSLTSGSSYEQYF
DNA: TGCGCCAGCAGCCTGACTAGCGGGAGCTCCTACGAGCAGTACTTC

J: TRBJ2-1
size: -
D: -
V: TRBV11-2
length: 14
CDR3: CASTYYSSYNEQFF
DNA: TGTGCCAGCACCTACTACTCCTCCTACAATGAGCAGTTCTTC

J: TRBJ1-1
size: -
D: TRBD1
V: TRBV7-8
length: 13
CDR3: CASSLDREAEAFF
DNA: TGTGCCAGCAGCCTCGACAGGGAAGCTGAAGCTTTCTTT

J: TRBJ1-1
size: once
D: -
V: TRBV12-2
length: 14
CDR3: CASRLGPHRGEAFF
DNA: TGTGCAAGTCGCTTAGGCCCACACCGGGGTGAAGCTTTCTTT

J: TRBJ2-7
size: -
D: TRBD2
V: TRBV30
length: 19
CDR3: CAWANKGGLAGGPVDEQYF
DNA: TGTGCCTGGGCGAATAAAGGGGGGCTAGCGGGAGGGCCGGTCGACGAGCAGTACTTC

J: TRBJ2-7
size: -
D: -
V: TRBV4-2
length: 15
CDR3: CASSQETPLLGEQYF
DNA: TGTGCCAGCAGCCAAGAGACCCCCCTTCTCGGCGAGCAGTACTTC

J: TRBJ2-1
size: few
D: -
V: TRBV5-4
length: 16
CDR3: CASSLFRSGALNEQFF
DNA: TGTGCCAGCAGCTTGTTTCGTAGCGGAGCCCTCAATGAGCAGTTCTTC

J: TRBJ2-1
size: many
D: -
V: TRBV18
length: 14
CDR3: CASSPLPSYNEQFF
DNA: TGTGCCAGCTCACCCCTTCCCTCCTACAATGAGCAGTTCTTC

J: TRBJ2-2
size: -
D: -
V: TRBV2
length: 14
CDR3: CASSETRLTGELFF
DNA: TGTGCCAGCAGTGAAACCCGTCTTACCGGGGAGCTGTTTTTT